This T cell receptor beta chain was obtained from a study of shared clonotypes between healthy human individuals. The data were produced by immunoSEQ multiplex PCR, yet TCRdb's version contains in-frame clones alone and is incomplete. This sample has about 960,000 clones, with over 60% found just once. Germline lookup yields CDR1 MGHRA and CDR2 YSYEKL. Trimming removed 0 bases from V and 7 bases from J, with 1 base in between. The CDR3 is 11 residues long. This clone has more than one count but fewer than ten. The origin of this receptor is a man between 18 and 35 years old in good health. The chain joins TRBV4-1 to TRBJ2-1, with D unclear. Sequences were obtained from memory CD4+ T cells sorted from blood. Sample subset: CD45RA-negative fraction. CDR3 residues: CASSQENEQFF. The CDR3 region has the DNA TGCGCCAGCAGCCAAGAGAATGAGCAGTTCTTC.